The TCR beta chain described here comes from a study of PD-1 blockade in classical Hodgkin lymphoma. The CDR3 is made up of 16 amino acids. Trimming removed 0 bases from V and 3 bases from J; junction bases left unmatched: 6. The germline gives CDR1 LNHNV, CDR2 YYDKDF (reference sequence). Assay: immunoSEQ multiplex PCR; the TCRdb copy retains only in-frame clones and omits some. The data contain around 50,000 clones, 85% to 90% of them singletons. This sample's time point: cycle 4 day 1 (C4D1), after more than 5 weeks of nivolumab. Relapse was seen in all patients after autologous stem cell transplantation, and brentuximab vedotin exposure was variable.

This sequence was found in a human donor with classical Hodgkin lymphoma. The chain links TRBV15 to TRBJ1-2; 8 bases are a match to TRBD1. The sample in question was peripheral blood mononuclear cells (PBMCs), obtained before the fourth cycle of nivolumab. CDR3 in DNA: TGTGCCACCAGCAGAGACAGGGGGCCCTACCACTATGGCTACACCTTC. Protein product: CATSRDRGPYHYGYTF.